The 24 T cell receptor beta chains presented below share a single source sample, sequenced in a study of blood T cell repertoires in COVID-19. Sequencing was performed with immunoSEQ multiplex PCR; in TCRdb, only in-frame clones are kept and a portion is missing. The profile shows about 110,000 clones, 87% of them singletons. The sample comprised peripheral blood. These receptors all come from a human donor in a cohort sampled during active COVID-19.

The chain employs TRBV28 and TRBJ1-2, with 7 bases identical to TRBD1. Per the germline V gene, CDR1 is MDHEN and CDR2 is SYDVKM. The CDR3 has 13 residues. The ends lost 4 bases at V and 4 bases at J; junction bases unmatched: 3. CDR3 sequence (DNA): TGTGCCAGCAGTTCGGGACAGAGCTATGGCTACACCTTC. It is translated as CASSSGQSYGYTF.

The chain is built from TRBV5-4 and TRBJ1-5; D remains unclear. This CDR3 is 15 amino acids long. Germline-derived CDR1 and CDR2 are SGHNT and YYREEE (reference sequence). V was pared by 8 bases and J by 2 bases, with 17 bases between. The CDR3 is CARTRGLSRNQPQHF. The DNA for the CDR3 is TGTGCCAGGACACGAGGACTCTCGCGCAATCAGCCCCAGCATTTT.

The chain links TRBV2 to TRBJ2-4; D is undetermined. The CDR3 is 14 residues long. CDR1 is SNHLY and CDR2 is FYNNEI in the germline V gene. Trimming stripped 1 base from V and 2 bases from J, with 6 bases between. The CDR3 sequence: CASSEGLSKNIQYF. In DNA form, the CDR3 reads TGTGCCAGCAGTGAAGGACTCTCCAAAAACATTCAGTACTTC. Using reference TRBV2 and TRBJ2-4 for the parts outside the CDR3, the full variable domain is EPEVTQTPSHQVTQMGQEVILRCVPISNHLYFYWYRQILGQKVEFLVSFYNNEISEKSEIFDDQFSVERPDGSNFTLKIRSTKLEDSAMYFCASSEGLSKNIQYFGAGTRLSVL.

The CDR3 loop reads CASSKGQGAYGYTF. CDR3 DNA sequence: TGTGCCAGTAGTAAGGGACAGGGGGCGTATGGCTACACCTTC. This chain uses TRBV19 with TRBJ1-2; 12 bases are shared with TRBD1. The junction had 2 bases not matched to a gene; V was cut back by 4 bases and J by 5 bases. CDR1 is LNHDA, CDR2 SQIVND, per germline (reference sequence). There are 14 residues in the CDR3.

This chain links TRBV18 with TRBJ1-3; D might be TRBD1 (6 bases). Trimming cost V 3 bases and J 0 bases, with 12 bases left between them. CDR1 is KGHSH and CDR2 is LQKENI in the germline V gene. This CDR3 has 16 amino acids. The CDR3 sequence: CASSPYTGLSGNTIYF. Written as DNA, the CDR3 is TGTGCCAGCTCACCGTACACAGGGCTCTCTGGAAACACCATATATTTT.

The rearrangement uses TRBV7-8 and TRBJ2-3; tentatively, D is TRBD1 (6 bases). Per the germline V gene, CDR1 is SGHVS and CDR2 is FQNEAQ. There are 19 residues in the CDR3. Trimming took off 5 bases at V and 3 bases at J, with 27 bases between the two ends. CDR3 loop: CASSPASRAWGHLTDTQYF. DNA of the CDR3: TGTGCCAGCAGCCCGGCGTCCAGAGCGTGGGGACATTTGACAGATACGCAGTATTTT. The full variable domain, its missing parts supplied by reference TRBV7-8 and TRBJ2-3, is GAGVSQSPRYKVAKRGQDVALRCDPISGHVSLFWYQQALGQGPEFLTYFQNEAQLDKSGLPSDRFFAERPEGSVSTLKIQRTQQEDSAVYLCASSPASRAWGHLTDTQYFGPGTRLTVL.

This clone has only a few counts. This chain links TRBV30 with TRBJ2-1, with D hard to call. The CDR3 sequence is 17 residues long. Trimming removed 0 bases from V and 4 bases from J, with 19 bases in between. CDR1 is GTSNPN, CDR2 SVGIG, per germline (reference sequence). The CDR3 sequence: CAWSVGMGRRTYNEQFF. DNA for the CDR3: TGTGCCTGGAGTGTAGGTATGGGCAGGCGTACTTACAATGAGCAGTTCTTC.

The chain couples TRBV7-9 to TRBJ2-1; maybe TRBD1 (5 bases). V lost 5 bases, J lost 5 bases, and 13 bases lay in between. CDR3 size: 14 residues. Germline CDR1 reads SEHNR; CDR2 reads FQNEAQ (reference sequence). The CDR3 region is CASSLMGQNNEQFF. As DNA, the CDR3 is TGTGCCAGCAGCCTGATGGGGCAGAACAATGAGCAGTTCTTC.

In DNA, the CDR3 is TGTGCCAGCAGAGACAGGGATTTAGAGACCCAGTACTTC. Translating gives CASRDRDLETQYF. This chain uses TRBV3-1 (or the pseudogene TRBV3-2) with TRBJ2-5; 7 nucleotides line up with TRBD1. The CDR3 covers 13 residues. V lost 6 bases and J lost 4; bases outside the gene matches: 5. Germline loops: CDR1 LGHDT, CDR2 YNNKEL (reference sequence).

This clone has just a few counts. This chain connects TRBV28 to TRBJ1-5; D is ambiguous. With 6 bases removed from V and 12 bases from J, the gap between germline ends came to 15 bases. The CDR3 has 12 residues. Germline V lookup: CDR1 MDHEN, CDR2 SYDVKM. The CDR3 loop reads CASSPLPGDQHF. The CDR3 DNA follows: TGTGCCAGCAGCCCACTTCCGGGAGACCAGCATTTT.

The chain couples TRBV12-3 or TRBV12-4 to TRBJ2-1; 10 bases map to TRBD1. The CDR3 spans 12 residues. V gave up 4 bases and J gave up 14 bases; unmatched junction bases: 5. The CDR3: CASSWGDRGKFF. The CDR3 region has the DNA TGTGCCAGCAGTTGGGGGGACAGGGGAAAGTTCTTC.

The chain uses TRBV5-1 and TRBJ2-5; D gene ambiguous. This CDR3 region has 13 residues. Trimming took 4 bases from V and 5 from J, leaving 12 bases between them. Germline V CDR1 and CDR2: SGHRS, YFSETQ. CDR3: CASSPGGWETQYF. The CDR3 region has the DNA TGCGCCAGCAGCCCGGGTGGCTGGGAGACCCAGTACTTC.

The chain uses TRBV6-6 and TRBJ1-2; no clear D gene. CDR3 length: 14 residues. The V and J ends lost 5 bases and 5 bases respectively, with 15 bases between them. CDR1 is MNHNY and CDR2 is SVGAGI in the germline V gene (reference sequence). The CDR3 loop is CASSPHDQAYGYTF. The CDR3 nucleotides read TGTGCCAGCAGTCCCCATGATCAGGCTTATGGCTACACCTTC.

The chain combines TRBV18 with TRBJ1-3; D not resolved. The CDR3 spans 15 residues. The V end lost 3 bases, the J end lost 0 bases, and 9 bases lay between the germline ends. Germline V gene lookup returns CDR1 KGHSH and CDR2 LQKENI. The CDR3 reads CASSPREGSGNTIYF. The CDR3 region has the DNA TGTGCCAGCTCACCCCGCGAGGGCTCTGGAAACACCATATATTTT.

To note about this clone: The germline gene is not matched at one end of the junction; a read error may be the cause. The chain links TRBV7-7 to TRBJ1-6, with 9 bases lining up with TRBD1. CDR3 size: 19 residues. Germline V gives CDR1 SSHAT, CDR2 FNYEAQ (reference sequence). The DNA for the CDR3 is TGTGCTAGCAGAACTGGGACAGGGCCGTTTAGCTCCTATAATTCACCCCTCCACTTT. It codes for CASRTGTGPFSSYNSPLHF.

The chain couples TRBV28 to TRBJ1-5, with 7 bases identical to TRBD1. J lost 2 bases, V lost 7 bases, and 2 bases had no gene match. Germline CDR1 and CDR2: MDHEN and SYDVKM. The CDR3 totals 13 residues. The CDR3 DNA follows: TGTGCCAGCAACAGGGGTCGCAATCAGCCCCAGCATTTT. Protein product: CASNRGRNQPQHF.

Here the CDR3 DNA reads TGTGCCAGCAGTTTACCAGGATCGGTCAACTATGGCTACACCTTC. Amino acids: CASSLPGSVNYGYTF. The gene calls are TRBV28 and TRBJ1-2; unclear D gene. Germline V lookup: CDR1 MDHEN, CDR2 SYDVKM. Trimming removed 2 bases from V and 2 bases from J, with 12 bases in between. The CDR3 consists of 15 residues.

The chain has TRBV12-3 or TRBV12-4 and TRBJ1-5; 7 bases are shared with TRBD1. The CDR3 loop spans 13 amino acids. The junction had 2 bases not matched to a gene; V was cut back by 6 bases and J by 3 bases. For the CDR3, the DNA is TGTGCCAGCAGCGGACAGGTCAATCAGCCCCAGCATTTT. Encoded protein: CASSGQVNQPQHF.

The CDR3 protein is CASSSGGGLVSSEQFF. CDR3 nucleotides: TGTGCCAGCAGCTCCGGAGGTGGGCTGGTATCAAGCGAGCAGTTCTTC. The rearrangement uses TRBV7-9 and TRBJ2-1; the D gene is possibly TRBD2 (5 bases). V was shortened by 4 bases and J by 10 bases, with 23 bases between the two germline ends. This CDR3 is built from 16 residues. The V gene's germline CDR1 is SEHNR and CDR2 FQNEAQ (reference sequence).

The chain uses TRBV5-4 and TRBJ2-5; the match to TRBD2 covers 7 bases. Germline V gene data show CDR1 as SGHNT and CDR2 as YYREEE (reference sequence). There are 14 residues in the CDR3. Trimming at V came to 0 bases and at J to 5 bases, leaving 4 bases not matched to a gene. The CDR3 reads CASSLVGGWETQYF. In DNA form, the CDR3 reads TGTGCCAGCAGCTTGGTCGGGGGGTGGGAGACCCAGTACTTC.

The rearrangement uses TRBV29-1 and TRBJ1-1; D is ambiguous. CDR1 and CDR2 (germline): SQVTM, ANQGSEA. This CDR3 region has 10 residues. Trimming pared 7 bases from V and 10 bases from J, leaving 13 bases between. CDR3 nucleotides: TGCAGCGCCGCGGAGGCGGGAGCTTTCTTT. This codes for CSAAEAGAFF.

The genes are TRBV29-1 and TRBJ1-3, with 7 bases aligning to TRBD1. CDR3 length: 13 amino acids. Germline trimming cut 7 bases from V and 1 base from J; bases unmatched to any gene: 4. CDR1 is SQVTM, CDR2 ANQGSEA, per germline. The CDR3 protein is CSGSTGSGNTIYF. The CDR3 DNA follows: TGCAGCGGATCGACAGGGTCTGGAAACACCATATATTTT.

This clone showed up just a few times. The rearrangement uses TRBV5-1 and TRBJ2-6, with D possibly being TRBD1 (6 bases). V lost 1 base and J 0 bases, leaving 11 bases between the germline ends. The germline gives CDR1 SGHRS, CDR2 YFSETQ. This CDR3 is built from 17 residues. DNA of the CDR3: TGCGCCAGCAGCTTGACAGGGCTCAGCTCTGGGGCCAACGTCCTGACTTTC. Amino acid sequence: CASSLTGLSSGANVLTF. The variable domain in full, completed from reference TRBV5-1 and TRBJ2-6, reads KAGVTQTPRYLIKTRGQQVTLSCSPISGHRSVSWYQQTPGQGLQFLFEYFSETQRNKGNFPGRFSGRQFSNSRSEMNVSTLELGDSALYLCASSLTGLSSGANVLTFGAGSRLTVL.

The chain has TRBV5-1 and TRBJ1-6; unclear D gene. Germline V gene sequence: CDR1 SGHRS, CDR2 YFSETQ. Trimming shortened V by 0 bases and J by 5 bases, and 6 bases separated the two germline ends. The CDR3 runs to 14 residues. The CDR3 DNA reads TGCGCCAGCAGCTTGGTGGGAGATAATTCACCCCTCCACTTT. It encodes CASSLVGDNSPLHF.